The clone carrying this T cell receptor (beta chain) was picked up one time. Other DNA sequences in this specimen translate into the identical CDR3. The J segment lost 0 bases and the V segment lost 4 bases, leaving 3 bases of the junction unmatched. This CDR3 comprises 14 residues. Germline V gene sequence: CDR1 SGHRS, CDR2 YFSETQ. The sample belongs to a study of technical replicates of blood from a handful of donors. Here immunoSEQ multiplex PCR was the method, and the copy in TCRdb shows in-frame clones only, minus some. The data hold around 71,000 clones, with roughly 92% observed a single time. The source material was T cells isolated from PBMCs. The chain employs TRBV5-1 and TRBJ1-1; 7 nucleotides agree with TRBD1. This clonotype originated in a human donor in good health. This CDR3 is CASSLGQVNTEAFF. The CDR3 DNA reads TGCGCCAGCAGCCTCGGACAGGTGAACACTGAAGCTTTCTTT.